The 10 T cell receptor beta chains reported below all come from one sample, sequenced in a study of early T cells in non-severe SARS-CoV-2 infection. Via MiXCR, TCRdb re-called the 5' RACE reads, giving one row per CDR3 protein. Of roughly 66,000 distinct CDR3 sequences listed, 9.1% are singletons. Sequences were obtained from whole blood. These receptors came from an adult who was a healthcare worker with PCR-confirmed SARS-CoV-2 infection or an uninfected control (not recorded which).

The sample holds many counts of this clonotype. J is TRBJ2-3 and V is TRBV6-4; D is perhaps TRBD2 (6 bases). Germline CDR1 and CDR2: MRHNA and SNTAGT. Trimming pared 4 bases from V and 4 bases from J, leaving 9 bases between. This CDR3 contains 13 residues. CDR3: CASSGGDPDTQYF. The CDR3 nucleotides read TGTGCCAGCAGTGGGGGGGATCCAGATACGCAGTATTTT.

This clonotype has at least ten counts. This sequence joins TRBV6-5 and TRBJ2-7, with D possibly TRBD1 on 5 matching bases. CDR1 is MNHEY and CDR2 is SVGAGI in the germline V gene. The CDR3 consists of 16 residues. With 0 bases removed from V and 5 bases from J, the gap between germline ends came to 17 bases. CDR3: CASSYSVGAGENEQYF. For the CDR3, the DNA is TGTGCCAGCAGTTACTCAGTAGGGGCAGGAGAGAACGAGCAGTACTTC.

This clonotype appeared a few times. Written as DNA, the CDR3 is TGTGCCAGCAGTGAAGCGCTATGGGGCGAGCAGTACTTC. Translated: CASSEALWGEQYF. The V call is TRBV2, the J call TRBJ2-7; unclear D gene. Germline V lookup: CDR1 SNHLY, CDR2 FYNNEI. V lost 0 bases, J lost 6 bases, and 9 bases lay in between. The CDR3 consists of 13 residues.

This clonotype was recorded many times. CDR3 in DNA: TGTGCCAGCAGCTTATCTTCGACCAGGGCCGCGATCGGGGAGCTGTTTTTT. Translating it yields CASSLSSTRAAIGELFF. The rearrangement uses TRBV7-3 and TRBJ2-2; TRBD1 might be the D (5 bases). Germline CDR1 is SGHTA and CDR2 is FQGTGA. The CDR3 contains 17 residues. The V end was cut by 2 bases, the J end by 7 bases, with 20 bases between.

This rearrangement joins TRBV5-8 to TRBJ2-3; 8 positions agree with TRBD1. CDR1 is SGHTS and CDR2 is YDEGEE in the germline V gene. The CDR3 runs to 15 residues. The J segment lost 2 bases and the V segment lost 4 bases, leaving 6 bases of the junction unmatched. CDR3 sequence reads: CASSDWTGYTDTQYF. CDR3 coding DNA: TGTGCCAGCAGCGACTGGACAGGGTACACAGATACGCAGTATTTT.

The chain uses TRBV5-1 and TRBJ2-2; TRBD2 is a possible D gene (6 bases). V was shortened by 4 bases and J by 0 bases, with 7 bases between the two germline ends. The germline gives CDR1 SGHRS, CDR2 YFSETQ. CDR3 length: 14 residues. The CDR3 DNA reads TGCGCCAGCAGCCGGGAGACGAACACCGGGGAGCTGTTTTTT. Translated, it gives CASSRETNTGELFF.

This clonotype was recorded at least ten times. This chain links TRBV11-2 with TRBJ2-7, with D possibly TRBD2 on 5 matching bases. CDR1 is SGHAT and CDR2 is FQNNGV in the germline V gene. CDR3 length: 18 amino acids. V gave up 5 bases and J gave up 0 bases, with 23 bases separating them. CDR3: CASSPLSRGRTASYEQYF. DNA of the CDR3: TGTGCCAGCAGCCCCCTGAGCCGGGGAAGGACGGCCTCCTACGAGCAGTACTTC. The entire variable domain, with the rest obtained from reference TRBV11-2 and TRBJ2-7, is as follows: EAGVAQSPRYKIIEKRQSVAFWCNPISGHATLYWYQQILGQGPKLLIQFQNNGVVDDSQLPKDRFSAERLKGVDSTLKIQPAKLEDSAVYLCASSPLSRGRTASYEQYFGPGTRLTVT.

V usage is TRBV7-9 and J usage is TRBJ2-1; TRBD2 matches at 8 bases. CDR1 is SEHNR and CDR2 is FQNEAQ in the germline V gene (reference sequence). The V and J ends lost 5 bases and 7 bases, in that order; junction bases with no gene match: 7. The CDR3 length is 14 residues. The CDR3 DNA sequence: TGTGCCAGCAGCCCCGGGACTAGTACGAATGAGCAGTTCTTC. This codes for CASSPGTSTNEQFF. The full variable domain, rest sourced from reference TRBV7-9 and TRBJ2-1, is DTGVSQNPRHKITKRGQNVTFRCDPISEHNRLYWYRQTLGQGPEFLTYFQNEAQLEKSRLLSDRFSAERPKGSFSTLEIQRTEQGDSAMYLCASSPGTSTNEQFFGPGTRLTVL.

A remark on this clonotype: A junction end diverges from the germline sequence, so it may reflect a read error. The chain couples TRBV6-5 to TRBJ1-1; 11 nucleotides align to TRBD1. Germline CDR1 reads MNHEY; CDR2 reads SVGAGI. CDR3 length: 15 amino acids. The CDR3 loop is CASSPRTGGGTEVFF. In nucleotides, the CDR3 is TGTGCCAGCAGTCCCAGGACAGGGGGCGGAACTGAAGTTTTCTTT.

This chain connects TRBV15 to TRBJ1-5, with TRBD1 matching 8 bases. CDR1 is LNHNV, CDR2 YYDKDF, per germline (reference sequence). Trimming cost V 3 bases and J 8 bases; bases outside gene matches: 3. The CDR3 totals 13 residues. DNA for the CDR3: TGTGCCACCAGCAGGGACAGGGCTGAGCCCCAGCATTTT. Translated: CATSRDRAEPQHF.